This T cell receptor (beta chain) was observed in a study of cytotoxic CD8 clonotypes in ibrutinib-treated CLL. The overall study: Responses comprised around 24 partial and 2 complete; at median roughly 66 months, 14 remained remitted and some twelve progressed. When averaged across all of the samples, the counts came to roughly 240,000 productive templates and some 93,000 productive rearrangements.

As concerns this clone: Its antigen is still unknown.

TCRdb keeps only in-frame clones here, not all; method: immunoSEQ multiplex PCR. The table includes some 130,000 clones, roughly 90% detected once. Study-wide findings and caveats: In sustained-remission versus progressing patients, sampling times differed.

The receptor comes from a human donor with chronic lymphocytic leukemia. This specimen was PBMCs, taken after 12 months of ibrutinib treatment.

The CDR3 DNA sequence: TGCGCCAGCAGCCAAGCTCTAACCCCGGGGACACGGGGGGTTGACACTGAAGCTTTCTTT. Amino acid sequence: CASSQALTPGTRGVDTEAFF. V usage is TRBV4-1 and J usage is TRBJ1-1, with D possibly TRBD1 on 6 matching bases. CDR1 is MGHRA, CDR2 YSYEKL, per germline. The CDR3 extends over 20 amino acids. V shed 1 base and J shed 3 bases, with 27 bases lying between them.